This T cell receptor beta chain was obtained from a study of memory CD4+ T cells and cytomegalovirus serostatus. Study information: Of the healthy Belgian adults, 9 were CMV seropositive and around 22 seronegative.

Per the germline V gene, CDR1 is SGHNT and CDR2 is YENEEA. CDR3 length: 14 amino acids. V trimming: 3 bases; J trimming: 9 bases; junction bases outside the gene matches: 3. Single viable CD3+CD4+CD8-CD45RO+ cells were sorted as the memory CD4+ T cells. Serum IgG to CMV pp150, pp28, p38 and p52 defined serostatus. Positive selection with CD4 microbeads enriched total CD4+ T cells. The repertoire was sequenced with immunoSEQ multiplex PCR; TCRdb's copy has only in-frame clones and lacks some. In the table there are tens of thousands of clones, approximately 81% of which are singletons. The chain combines TRBV11-3 with TRBJ2-1; 12 bases are a match to TRBD1. Sequenced input: memory CD4+ T cells from blood. This TCR came from an adult in good health and CMV-seronegative. The DNA for the CDR3 is TGTGCCAGCAGCTTGGGACAGGGGGCCGGTGAGCAGTTCTTC. It translates to CASSLGQGAGEQFF.